The rows below give T cell receptor beta chains drawn from one sample of a study of blood T cell repertoires in COVID-19. Assay used: immunoSEQ multiplex PCR; TCRdb lists only in-frame clones, some missing. The data contain around 68,000 clones, less than 90% of them singletons. Sequencing was performed on peripheral blood. The receptors shown here come from a man at least 80 years old with acute or convalescent COVID-19. CDR3s include the opening cysteine and the closing phenylalanine or tryptophan.

TRBJ2-7,TRBV6-5,CASSSMGTGTYEQYF
TRBJ1-1,TRBV5-1,CASSSSPGTPNTEAFF
TRBJ1-6,TRBV7-2,CASSLRQDNSPLHF
TRBJ2-1,TRBV7-8,CASSREASGSSYNEQFF
TRBJ2-3,TRBV3-1/TRBV3-2,CASSLGTSGWADTQYF
TRBJ2-2,TRBV5-6,CASSFSDRGPGELFF
TRBJ2-7,TRBV30,CAWSVTSPYEQYF
TRBJ1-3,TRBV30,CACQQGNSGNTIYF
TRBJ1-2,TRBV19,CASTPKGGQHDYGYTF
TRBJ1-5,TRBV6-5,CASSQGVYSNQPQHF
TRBJ2-1,TRBV3-1/TRBV3-2,CASSQGGRGEQFF
TRBJ1-1,TRBV7-2,CASSFRQSPGTDTEAFF
TRBJ1-2,TRBV4-2,CASSPSQGADYGYTF
TRBJ1-5,TRBV29-1,CSVERGGDGLPPQHF
TRBJ2-7,TRBV7-8,CASSSVSGGYEQYF
TRBJ2-1,TRBV29-1,CSVEQRGLAGAYSNEQFF
TRBJ2-5,TRBV12-5,CASGQGLAGAETQYF
TRBJ1-1,TRBV12-3/TRBV12-4,CASRTGRFTEAFF
TRBJ2-7,TRBV19,CASSFGQSTEQYF
TRBJ2-1,TRBV28,CASRHRRDNEQFF
TRBJ2-1,TRBV5-1,CASSQTGENEQFF
TRBJ2-1,TRBV9,CASSPLAGGEQFF
TRBJ2-1,TRBV7-2,CASSLKGSGRPQSYNEQFF
TRBJ1-2,TRBV5-1,CASSHDFYGYTF
TRBJ1-1,TRBV30,CACDLRGREAFF
TRBJ2-2,TRBV19,CASSRGSGSPTGELFF
TRBJ1-3,TRBV30,CAWRRQGMTGNTIYF